The 32 T cell receptor beta chains presented below share a single source sample, sequenced in a study of T cells in Graves' hyperthyroidism and ophthalmopathy. What was amplified from RNA transcripts were TCR beta CDR3 regions. In the first-round RT-PCR of the TCR CDR3, the HTBI primer set was used. TCRdb recomputed calls from the multiplex PCR reads with MiXCR, one row per CDR3 protein. The repertoire consists of a few hundred thousand distinct CDR3 sequences, with approximately 15% occurring once and the leading ten covering about 17%. Material: blood. Receptors originate from a woman under 30 with Graves' hyperthyroidism.

This clonotype was counted a few times. The CDR3 region is CASSPGDGRAYNEQFF. The CDR3 nucleotides are TGTGCCAGCTCACCAGGCGACGGGCGAGCCTACAATGAGCAGTTCTTC. This chain connects TRBV2 to TRBJ2-1; D not certain. This CDR3 spans 16 amino acids. Trimming removed 8 bases from V and 2 bases from J, with 19 bases in between. Looked up from germline, CDR1 is SNHLY and CDR2 is FYNNEI.

This clonotype was recorded many times. The chain is built from TRBV5-1 and TRBJ2-7; maybe TRBD1 (7 bases). V shed 3 bases and J shed 6 bases, with 16 bases lying between them. The germline gives CDR1 SGHRS, CDR2 YFSETQ. CDR3 length: 14 amino acids. The CDR3 region has the DNA TGCGCCAGCAGCTACGACAGGGCGGGAACCGAGCAGTACTTC. Translation: CASSYDRAGTEQYF.

This clonotype has at least ten counts. This rearrangement joins TRBV5-1 to TRBJ2-1; 9 nucleotides agree with TRBD2. Germline CDR1 and CDR2: SGHRS and YFSETQ. V shed 3 bases and J 9 bases; nucleotides not matched to a gene: 7. The CDR3 runs 14 residues. Here the CDR3 reads CASSSTSGSSEQFF. The CDR3 region has the DNA TGCGCCAGCAGCTCTACTAGCGGGTCAAGTGAGCAGTTCTTC. The whole variable domain, filled in from reference TRBV5-1 and TRBJ2-1, reads KAGVTQTPRYLIKTRGQQVTLSCSPISGHRSVSWYQQTPGQGLQFLFEYFSETQRNKGNFPGRFSGRQFSNSRSEMNVSTLELGDSALYLCASSSTSGSSEQFFGPGTRLTVL.

This clonotype was counted many times. V gene TRBV30 combines with J gene TRBJ2-7, with D unclear. The CDR3 has 14 residues. Germline V CDR1 and CDR2: GTSNPN, SVGIG (reference sequence). V shed 2 bases and J shed 7 bases, with 18 bases lying between them. CDR3 DNA sequence: TGTGCCTGGAGTTCAGTGAGTAGCCTGGAAGAGCAGTACGTC. It codes for CAWSSVSSLEEQYV.

This clonotype was detected only a few times. The V and J genes are TRBV18 and TRBJ1-6, with a tentative D call TRBD1 (5 bases). Trimming stripped 0 bases from V and 10 bases from J, with 7 bases between. The CDR3 has 13 residues. CDR1 KGHSH and CDR2 LQKENI come from the germline V gene. CDR3 sequence (DNA): TGTGCCAGCTCACCACCGAGGGGATCACCCCTCCACTTT. Amino acid sequence: CASSPPRGSPLHF. The complete variable domain, with remaining parts taken from reference TRBV18 and TRBJ1-6, reads NAGVMQNPRHLVRRRGQEARLRCSPMKGHSHVYWYRQLPEEGLKFMVYLQKENIIDESGMPKERFSAEFPKEGPSILRIQQVVRGDSAAYFCASSPPRGSPLHFGNGTRLTVT.

This clonotype was detected ten times or more. The rearrangement uses TRBV29-1 and TRBJ2-3; unclear D gene. This CDR3 comprises 10 residues. Germline-derived CDR1 and CDR2 are SQVTM and ANQGSEA. V was trimmed by 7 bases and J by 6 bases, leaving 8 bases between them. CDR3 sequence: CSGLRDTQYF. The CDR3 region has the DNA TGCAGCGGACTGCGGGATACGCAGTATTTT.

V usage is TRBV12-3 or TRBV12-4 and J usage is TRBJ1-1; 10 nucleotides agree with TRBD1. V shed 5 bases, J shed 4 bases, and the junction held 7 bases outside the gene matches. This CDR3 region has 15 residues. This CDR3 is CASSRAGTGATEAFF. The CDR3 nucleotides are TGTGCCAGCAGTCGAGCCGGGACAGGGGCCACTGAAGCTTTCTTT.

This clonotype showed up just a few times. This chain links TRBV27 with TRBJ1-2; 7 bases agree with TRBD1. Per germline, CDR1 MNHEY and CDR2 SMNVEV (reference sequence). The ends lost 1 base at V and 6 bases at J; junction bases unmatched: 11. The CDR3 extends over 16 amino acids. The CDR3, as DNA: TGTGCCAGCAGTTTATTTTGGCCCGACAGGGTCAATGGCTACACCTTC. Residues: CASSLFWPDRVNGYTF.

At least ten counts were recorded for this clonotype. This chain links TRBV7-8 with TRBJ2-5; TRBD1 agrees at 7 bases. V lost 4 bases, J lost 0 bases, and 14 bases stayed unmatched. The length of the CDR3 is 18 residues. Germline CDR1 reads SGHVS; CDR2 reads FQNEAQ. In DNA, the CDR3 is TGTGCCAGCAGCTCCAGCAAGCCGGGACAGCGATACCAAGAGACCCAGTACTTC. Translating it yields CASSSSKPGQRYQETQYF.

In its sample, this clonotype was seen many times. The rearrangement joins TRBV3-1 to TRBJ2-1, with 8 bases fitting TRBD1. V lost 2 bases to trimming and J lost 8 bases; unmatched junction nucleotides: 11. The length of the CDR3 is 16 residues. CDR1 LGHDT and CDR2 YNNKEL come from the germline V gene (reference sequence). CDR3 protein: CASSQRKQGARDEQFF. As DNA, the CDR3 is TGTGCCAGCAGCCAAAGGAAGCAGGGGGCCAGAGATGAGCAGTTCTTC.

This clonotype was detected many times. This rearrangement joins TRBV5-1 to TRBJ2-7; unclear D gene. The CDR3 sequence is 15 residues long. V lost 0 bases and J lost 0, with 10 bases in between. The germline V gene encodes CDR1 SGHRS and CDR2 YFSETQ. The CDR3 DNA sequence: TGCGCCAGCAGCTTGGAAGGCCTAAGCTCCTACGAGCAGTACTTC. Residues: CASSLEGLSSYEQYF.

This clonotype was observed many times. The chain has TRBV27 and TRBJ2-1; 9 positions agree with TRBD2. Germline CDR1 and CDR2: MNHEY and SMNVEV (reference sequence). The trim removed 2 bases at V and 1 base at J, leaving 12 bases unmatched. The CDR3 length is 19 residues. CDR3 sequence: CASSLTSASGIGSYNEQFF. The CDR3 region has the DNA TGTGCCAGCAGTTTAACGTCGGCTAGCGGGATAGGGTCCTACAATGAGCAGTTCTTC.

The rearrangement uses TRBV6-5 and TRBJ2-1; TRBD2 might be the D (5 bases). The CDR3 is 14 residues long. Germline V gives CDR1 MNHEY, CDR2 SVGAGI. V was trimmed by 2 bases and J by 2 bases, leaving 7 bases between them. The CDR3 sequence is CASSYPSPYNEQFF. CDR3 nucleotide sequence: TGTGCCAGCAGTTACCCTAGCCCCTACAATGAGCAGTTCTTC.

This clonotype was counted many times. The J gene is TRBJ2-7, the V gene TRBV2, with D perhaps matching TRBD2 (5 bases). The CDR3 has 13 amino acids. CDR1 is SNHLY, CDR2 FYNNEI, per germline. Trimming took off 4 bases at V and 6 bases at J, with 13 bases between the two ends. DNA of the CDR3: TGTGCCAGCAGTGCCGGACTTAGCCTCGAGCAGTACGTC. This encodes CASSAGLSLEQYV.

The chain couples TRBV29-1 to TRBJ1-2, with 9 bases identical to TRBD1. Germline V gene lookup returns CDR1 SQVTM and CDR2 ANQGSEA. CDR3 length: 13 amino acids. J gave up 2 bases and V 3 bases, and 1 base lay outside the gene matches. CDR3 sequence reads: CSVEGTGNYGYTF. The CDR3 nucleotides read TGCAGCGTTGAGGGGACAGGGAACTATGGCTACACCTTC.

This clonotype was detected only a few times. This chain links TRBV29-1 with TRBJ1-2; possible D gene TRBD1, 6 bases. The CDR3 is 12 residues long. Trimming took off 7 bases at V and 2 bases at J, with 11 bases between the two ends. Germline CDR1 is SQVTM and CDR2 is ANQGSEA. CDR3 nucleotide sequence: TGCAGCGCGAGACAGGAGAACTATGGCTACACCTTC. This encodes CSARQENYGYTF.

In its sample, this clonotype was seen many times. The chain recombines TRBV30 with TRBJ1-2; the D is unclear. The CDR3 length is 12 residues. The V end was cut by 2 bases, the J end by 8 bases, with 12 bases between. CDR1 is GTSNPN, CDR2 SVGIG, per germline (reference sequence). The CDR3 DNA reads as TGTGCCTGGAGTTCTTCCATTGGGGGCTACACCTTC. Encoded protein: CAWSSSIGGYTF.

The rearrangement uses TRBV5-1 and TRBJ2-5; 16 bases agree with TRBD2. J was trimmed by 4 bases and V by 1 base; bases with no gene match: 10. In germline, CDR1 is SGHRS, CDR2 YFSETQ. This CDR3 has 19 residues. DNA of the CDR3: TGCGCCAGCAGCTTGAGGACTCCGGGACTAGCGGGAGGGGGAGAGACCCAGTACTTC. Encoded protein: CASSLRTPGLAGGGETQYF.

The chain combines TRBV24-1 with TRBJ2-3; 7 nucleotides line up with TRBD2. This CDR3 has 16 residues. Germline CDR1 is KGHDR and CDR2 is SFDVKD. After removal of 3 bases from V and 2 bases from J, the junction contained 7 bases not matched to a gene. The CDR3 DNA reads TGTGCCACCAGTGATCCCCGGCGGGACTACACAGATACGCAGTATTTT. This gives the protein CATSDPRRDYTDTQYF.

This clonotype has ten or more counts. The chain links TRBV20-1 to TRBJ2-1; 10 bases fit TRBD2. The CDR3 contains 14 residues. Per germline, CDR1 DFQATT and CDR2 SNEGSKA (reference sequence). The trim removed 3 bases at V and 7 bases at J, leaving 6 bases unmatched. The CDR3 DNA follows: TGCAGTGCTAGTCCTAGCGGGAGAGCTAATGAGCAGTTCTTC. This gives the protein CSASPSGRANEQFF.

The J gene is TRBJ2-3, the V gene TRBV10-3; D unresolved. CDR3 length: 12 residues. CDR1 and CDR2 (germline): ENHRY, SYGVKD. V was clipped by 1 base and J by 5 bases, with 4 bases between them. The CDR3 region has the DNA TGTGCCATCAGTGAGTTATTAGATACGCAGTATTTT. It codes for CAISELLDTQYF.

This clonotype came up a few times. This chain connects TRBV4-1 to TRBJ2-1, with 7 nucleotides matching TRBD2. V gave up 4 bases and J gave up 0 bases; unmatched junction bases: 15. The CDR3 is made up of 19 amino acids. Germline V gene sequence: CDR1 MGHRA, CDR2 YSYEKL. The CDR3 coding sequence is TGCGCCAGCAGCCGACTTGGGGCGGGGGACGGAAGCTCCTACAATGAGCAGTTCTTC. This translates into CASSRLGAGDGSSYNEQFF.

A word on this clonotype: A much larger clone is a single base away; this may be a read error. The CDR3 ends on some other residue instead of the conserved phenylalanine or tryptophan, so this is likely a read error. The chain employs TRBV4-1 and TRBJ2-2; D uncertain. Germline-derived CDR1 and CDR2 are MGHRA and YSYEKL. The CDR3 is 14 amino acids. Trimming removed 3 bases at V and 1 base at J, with 6 bases between. The CDR3 DNA is TGCGCCAGCAGCCAGCTTCGGAACACCGGGGAGCTGTTTGTT. Translation: CASSQLRNTGELFV.

This clonotype was recorded at least ten times. CDR3 DNA: TGTGCCAGCAGTTCCCTAGGGGACCGCCTATACTACGAGCAGTACTTC. It specifies CASSSLGDRLYYEQYF. J is TRBJ2-7 and V is TRBV11-2; TRBD1 or TRBD2 may be the D gene (5 bases each). CDR3 length equals 16 residues. Germline CDR1 and CDR2: SGHAT and FQNNGV. V was pared by 6 bases and J by 3 bases, with 21 bases between.

The sample holds a few counts of this clonotype. V is TRBV5-1 and J is TRBJ1-1; D is uncertain. This CDR3 contains 14 residues. The V end was cut by 4 bases, the J end by 3 bases, with 13 bases between. Germline V gene sequence: CDR1 SGHRS, CDR2 YFSETQ. CDR3 bases: TGCGCCAGCAGCCTGCAATCAACTTACACTGAAGCTTTCTTT. It codes for CASSLQSTYTEAFF.

The V call is TRBV6-1, the J call TRBJ1-2; unclear D gene. Germline V gene lookup returns CDR1 MNHNS and CDR2 SASEGT. Deletions cut 1 base from V and 4 bases from J, with 16 bases between. The CDR3 spans 16 residues. The CDR3 DNA is TGTGCCAGCAGTGAAGTGGCGGGGAGGGAATCCTATGGCTACACCTTC. It specifies CASSEVAGRESYGYTF.

With respect to this clonotype: A clone one base away is much larger, so this may be a read error. The chain employs TRBV11-2 and TRBJ2-1; D call uncertain. CDR1 and CDR2 (germline): SGHAT, FQNNGV. This CDR3 has 16 residues. The CDR3 DNA is TGTGCCAGCAGGTTAGTTTCAGCTGGCCCCTTGAATGAGCAGTTCTTC. This gives the protein CASRLVSAGPLNEQFF.

For this clonotype: A much larger clone differs by one base, so this may be a read error. The chain employs TRBV7-4 and TRBJ2-7; 12 bases fit TRBD2. V gave up 3 bases and J gave up 3 bases; unmatched junction bases: 3. The CDR3 is 15 residues long. Germline V gene data show CDR1 as SGHVT and CDR2 as SQSDAQ. The CDR3, as DNA: TGTGCCAGCAGCTTCAGGACTAGCGGGATCTACGAGCAGTACTTC. Translated: CASSFRTSGIYEQYF.

This clonotype turned up a few times. The chain links TRBV5-1 to TRBJ2-1, with 11 bases that match TRBD2. CDR1 and CDR2 from the germline V gene are SGHRS and YFSETQ. The CDR3 length is 16 residues. Germline trimming cut 5 bases from V and 6 bases from J; bases unmatched to any gene: 10. Here the CDR3 reads CASRVNSGRAVNEQFF. The CDR3 DNA follows: TGCGCCAGCAGGGTAAATAGCGGGAGGGCGGTCAATGAGCAGTTCTTC.

This clonotype was detected a few times. V gene TRBV20-1 combines with J gene TRBJ1-1; D perhaps matches TRBD1 (6 bases). The CDR3 loop spans 15 amino acids. V shed 6 bases and J shed 3 bases, with 20 bases lying between them. Germline lookup yields CDR1 DFQATT and CDR2 SNEGSKA (reference sequence). CDR3 sequence: CSASGSRGHYTEAFF. Here the CDR3 DNA reads TGCAGTGCCAGCGGGTCGAGGGGACATTACACTGAAGCTTTCTTT.

The DNA of the CDR3 is TGCAGTGCTAGTCGACAGGGGGCTCAGCCCCAGCATTTT. Translation: CSASRQGAQPQHF. The rearrangement joins TRBV20-1 to TRBJ1-5, with 10 positions matching TRBD1. V lost 3 bases and J lost 6; bases outside the gene matches: 2. Germline CDR1 reads DFQATT; CDR2 reads SNEGSKA (reference sequence). The CDR3 spans 13 residues.

Remarks on this clonotype: One junction end disagrees with the germline gene, perhaps due to a read error. V is TRBV4-1 and J is TRBJ1-1, with D hard to call. The CDR3 extends over 16 amino acids. Germline lookup yields CDR1 MGHRA and CDR2 YSYEKL. The CDR3 DNA follows: TGCGCCAGCGGCCAAGGTATGCAGCTTCTGAACACTGAAGCTTTCTTT. It specifies CASGQGMQLLNTEAFF.